A single sample gave rise to the 17 T cell receptor beta chains below, sequenced in a study of human T cells and chemical hapten exposure. Each CDR3 protein is one row after TCRdb ran MiXCR on the RACE reads. The sample holds tens of thousands of distinct CDR3 sequences, 14% seen once. Time point described: pre-sensitization, week 0. Indicated treatment: therapeutic diphenylcyclopropenone sensitization with weekly scalp DPC. The sample here was whole blood, taken in connection with sensitization to the hapten diphenylcyclopropenone (DPC). These receptor sequences come from a woman aged 45-60 years with alopecia areata. Some clones in this sample may be carry-over from other donors' samples.

The V and J genes are TRBV5-1 and TRBJ1-1; 7 bases agree with TRBD1. Germline loops: CDR1 SGHRS, CDR2 YFSETQ. The V and J ends lost 2 bases and 8 bases, in that order; junction bases with no gene match: 9. This CDR3 comprises 14 residues. The CDR3 nucleotides read TGCGCCAGCAGCTTAGGAAACAGGGGACAGGAAGCTTTCTTT. This sequence encodes CASSLGNRGQEAFF.

This chain connects TRBV29-1 to TRBJ2-1; unclear D gene. This CDR3 has 12 residues. V lost 5 bases and J lost 0, with 5 bases in between. Germline CDR1 and CDR2: SQVTM and ANQGSEA. CDR3 nucleotide sequence: TGCAGCGTTTTGGTCTCCTACAATGAGCAGTTCTTC. As protein: CSVLVSYNEQFF.

This clonotype rates as medium-sized. The chain carries TRBV29-1 and TRBJ1-5, with D maybe TRBD1 (5 bases). This CDR3 region has 14 residues. Germline loops: CDR1 SQVTM, CDR2 ANQGSEA. The ends were cut back, 6 bases at V and 1 base at J, with 13 bases in the middle. The CDR3 bases are TGCAGCGTAAGTGACAGTGGAAGCAATCAGCCCCAGCATTTT. Protein: CSVSDSGSNQPQHF.

The V and J genes are TRBV19 and TRBJ2-1; 8 nucleotides agree with TRBD2. CDR1 is LNHDA, CDR2 SQIVND, per germline (reference sequence). This CDR3 spans 14 amino acids. J lost 7 bases, V lost 2 bases, and 4 bases had no gene match. The CDR3 nucleotides read TGTGCCAGTAGTATAAAGCGGGAGCGAAATGAGCAGTTCTTC. This sequence encodes CASSIKRERNEQFF.

This clonotype ranks as medium-sized. This rearrangement joins TRBV7-6 to TRBJ2-1; 7 nucleotides agree with TRBD2. Germline V gene data show CDR1 as SGHVS and CDR2 as FNYEAQ. This CDR3 spans 15 amino acids. Germline trimming cut 1 base from V and 5 bases from J; bases unmatched to any gene: 5. This CDR3 reads CASSLGLAEDNEQFF. CDR3 DNA sequence: TGTGCCAGCAGCTTAGGGCTAGCGGAGGACAATGAGCAGTTCTTC.

V and J are TRBV6-4 and TRBJ2-3; 10 bases line up with TRBD1. The CDR3 runs to 15 residues. Germline CDR1 MRHNA, CDR2 SNTAGT. Losses at the gene ends were 2 bases for V and 1 base for J; bases not matched to a gene: 0. This CDR3 is CASSDGTGGTDTQYF. Written as DNA, the CDR3 is TGTGCCAGCAGTGACGGGACAGGGGGCACAGATACGCAGTATTTT.

This rearrangement joins TRBV29-1 to TRBJ2-7, with D unclear. This CDR3 spans 13 amino acids. Germline CDR1 SQVTM, CDR2 ANQGSEA. V was trimmed by 7 bases and J by 3 bases, leaving 16 bases between them. The CDR3 loop reads CSEGMGFHYEQYF. The CDR3 DNA sequence: TGCAGCGAAGGGATGGGATTTCACTACGAGCAGTACTTC.

The chain links TRBV28 to TRBJ2-3; unclear D gene. V lost 11 bases and J 2 bases, leaving 14 bases between the germline ends. Germline CDR1 is MDHEN and CDR2 is SYDVKM. This CDR3 has 13 residues. The DNA of the CDR3 is TGTGCCGGCAAGGGTAGCACCACAGATACGCAGTATTTT. Its protein is CAGKGSTTDTQYF.

The table lists this clonotype with a count of one. This CDR3 is missing its conserved last phenylalanine or tryptophan, likely due to a read error. This chain links TRBV15 with TRBJ2-4, with no clear D. Trimming stripped 1 base from V and 0 bases from J, with 10 bases between. The CDR3 has 16 residues. Germline V gives CDR1 LNHNV, CDR2 YYDKDF (reference sequence). This chain's CDR3 is CATSRGAVLAKNIQYS. The CDR3 DNA follows: TGTGCCACCAGCAGAGGGGCTGTCCTAGCCAAAAACATTCAGTACTCC.

This clonotype has only a few counts. V gene TRBV20-1 combines with J gene TRBJ1-1; no clear D gene. V lost 0 bases, J lost 4 bases, and 12 bases lay in between. The CDR3 extends over 14 amino acids. Germline V gene lookup returns CDR1 DFQATT and CDR2 SNEGSKA (reference sequence). The CDR3 DNA reads TGCAGTGCTAGAGATATCTTCAGGTCCACTGAAGCTTTCTTT. It specifies CSARDIFRSTEAFF.

The chain recombines TRBV29-1 with TRBJ2-7; the match to TRBD1 covers 7 bases. This CDR3 is 13 amino acids long. J lost 0 bases, V lost 5 bases, and 4 bases had no gene match. Germline V gene lookup returns CDR1 SQVTM and CDR2 ANQGSEA. The CDR3 is CSVQRGPSYEQYF. CDR3 sequence (DNA): TGCAGCGTTCAGAGGGGGCCCTCCTACGAGCAGTACTTC.

There are a few counts of this clonotype. The chain employs TRBV7-9 and TRBJ2-2; unclear D gene. Germline CDR1 and CDR2: SEHNR and FQNEAQ (reference sequence). The V end was cut by 3 bases, the J end by 4 bases, with 0 bases between. The CDR3 has 11 amino acids. Here the CDR3 reads CASSFTGELFF. Here the CDR3 DNA reads TGTGCCAGCAGCTTCACCGGGGAGCTGTTTTTT. Using reference TRBV7-9 and TRBJ2-2 for the parts outside the CDR3, the full variable domain is DTGVSQNPRHKITKRGQNVTFRCDPISEHNRLYWYRQTLGQGPEFLTYFQNEAQLEKSRLLSDRFSAERPKGSFSTLEIQRTEQGDSAMYLCASSFTGELFFGEGSRLTVL.

This clonotype has just a few counts. The V call is TRBV30, the J call TRBJ1-1; tentatively, D is TRBD1 (6 bases). Trimming cost V 0 bases and J 3 bases, with 11 bases left between them. The germline CDR1 and CDR2 sequences are GTSNPN and SVGIG (reference sequence). The CDR3 consists of 14 residues. DNA for the CDR3: TGTGCCTGGAGTGTATCCAGGGGAGACACTGAAGCTTTCTTT. It is translated as CAWSVSRGDTEAFF.

A few counts support this clonotype. The rearrangement links TRBV7-6 to TRBJ2-3, with 9 bases aligning to TRBD1. V shed 5 bases and J 0 bases; nucleotides not matched to a gene: 9. This CDR3 has 17 amino acids. Germline loops: CDR1 SGHVS, CDR2 FNYEAQ. This CDR3 is CASSARQGGTSTDTQYF. CDR3 coding DNA: TGTGCCAGCAGCGCCAGACAGGGGGGGACTAGCACAGATACGCAGTATTTT.

The rearrangement joins TRBV7-2 to TRBJ1-1, with 9 nucleotides matching TRBD1. The V and J ends lost 1 base and 6 bases, in that order; junction bases with no gene match: 9. CDR1 and CDR2 (germline): SGHTA, FQGNSA. This CDR3 is 16 amino acids long. The CDR3 spells CASSLVAQGARSEAFF. The CDR3 DNA follows: TGTGCCAGCAGCTTAGTTGCACAGGGGGCGAGGTCTGAAGCTTTCTTT.

The sample holds a few counts of this clonotype. The chain couples TRBV12-3 or TRBV12-4 to TRBJ1-5; no definite D call. Trimming took off 6 bases at V and 0 bases at J, with 12 bases between the two ends. There are 15 residues in the CDR3. CDR3 in DNA: TGTGCCAGCAGGCAATCACGGGGTAGCAATCAGCCCCAGCATTTT. This sequence encodes CASRQSRGSNQPQHF.

This clonotype has just a few counts. The chain is built from TRBV20-1 and TRBJ2-1; perhaps TRBD2 as D (6 bases). The V end lost 6 bases, the J end lost 4 bases, and 16 bases lay between the germline ends. The CDR3 spans 14 residues. CDR1 is DFQATT and CDR2 is SNEGSKA in the germline V gene (reference sequence). The CDR3 here is CSAITSLGYNEQFF. The CDR3 DNA follows: TGCAGTGCCATTACTAGCTTGGGATACAATGAGCAGTTCTTC.